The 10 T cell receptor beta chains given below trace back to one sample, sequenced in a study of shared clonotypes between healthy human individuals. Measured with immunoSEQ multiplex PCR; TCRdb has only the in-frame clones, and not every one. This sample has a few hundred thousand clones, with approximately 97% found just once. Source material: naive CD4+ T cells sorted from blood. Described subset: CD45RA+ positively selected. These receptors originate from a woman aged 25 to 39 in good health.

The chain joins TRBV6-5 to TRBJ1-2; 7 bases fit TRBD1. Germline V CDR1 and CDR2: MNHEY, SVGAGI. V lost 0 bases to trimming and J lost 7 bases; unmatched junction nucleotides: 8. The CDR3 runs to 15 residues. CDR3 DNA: TGTGCCAGCAGTTACTCGATGCCCCAGGGGGGTGGCTACACCTTC. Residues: CASSYSMPQGGGYTF.

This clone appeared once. CDR3 in DNA: TGTGCCAGCAGCTTAGCGCTAGGTACCGGGACACGAAACACCATATATTTT. This translates into CASSLALGTGTRNTIYF. V usage is TRBV7-6 and J usage is TRBJ1-3, with D perhaps matching TRBD1 (6 bases). V shed 0 bases and J shed 5 bases, with 17 bases lying between them. The CDR3 has 17 amino acids. Germline lookup yields CDR1 SGHVS and CDR2 FNYEAQ.

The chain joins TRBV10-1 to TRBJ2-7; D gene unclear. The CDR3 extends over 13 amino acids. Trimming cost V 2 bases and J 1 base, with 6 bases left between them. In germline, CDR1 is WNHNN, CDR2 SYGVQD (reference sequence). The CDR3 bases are TGCGCCAGCAGTGAGAGCCATTCCTACGAGCAGTACTTC. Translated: CASSESHSYEQYF.

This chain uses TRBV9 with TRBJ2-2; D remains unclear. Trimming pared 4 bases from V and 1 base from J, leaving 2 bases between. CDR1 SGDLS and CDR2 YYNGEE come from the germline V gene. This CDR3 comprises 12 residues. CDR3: CASSWNTGELFF. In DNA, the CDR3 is TGTGCCAGCAGCTGGAACACCGGGGAGCTGTTTTTT.

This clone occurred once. DNA of the CDR3: TGTGCCAGCAGCTTAGACCGCCCGACTAGCGGGAGGGTCGGGGAGCAGTTCTTC. Encoded protein: CASSLDRPTSGRVGEQFF. The J gene is TRBJ2-1, the V gene TRBV7-9, with 14 bases lining up with TRBD2. From germline, CDR1 is SEHNR and CDR2 FQNEAQ (reference sequence). Trimming took 1 base from V and 10 from J; bases not matched to a gene: 12. The CDR3 spans 18 residues.

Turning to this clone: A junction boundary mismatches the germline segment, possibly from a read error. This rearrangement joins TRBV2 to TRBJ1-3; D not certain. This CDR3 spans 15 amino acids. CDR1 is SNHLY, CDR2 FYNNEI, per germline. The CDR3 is CASTEGPSSGNTIYF. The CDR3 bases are TGTGCCAGCACTGAAGGACCCTCCTCTGGAAACACCATATATTTT.

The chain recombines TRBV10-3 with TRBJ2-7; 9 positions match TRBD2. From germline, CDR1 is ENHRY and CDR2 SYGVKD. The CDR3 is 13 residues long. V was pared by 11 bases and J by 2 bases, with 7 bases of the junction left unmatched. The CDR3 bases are TGTGCCGTTTGGCGGGAGGGAACCTACGAGCAGTACTTC. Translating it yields CAVWREGTYEQYF.

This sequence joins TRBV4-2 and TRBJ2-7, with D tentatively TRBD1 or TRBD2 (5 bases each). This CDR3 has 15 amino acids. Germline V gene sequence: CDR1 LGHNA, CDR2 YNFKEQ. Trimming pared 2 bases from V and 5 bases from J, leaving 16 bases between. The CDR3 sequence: CASSQNGASSNEQYF. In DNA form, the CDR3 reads TGTGCCAGCAGCCAAAATGGGGCTAGCTCGAACGAGCAGTACTTC.

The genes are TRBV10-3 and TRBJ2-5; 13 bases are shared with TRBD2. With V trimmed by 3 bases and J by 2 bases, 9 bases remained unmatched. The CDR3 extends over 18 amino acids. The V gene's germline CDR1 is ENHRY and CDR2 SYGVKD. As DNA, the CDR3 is TGTGCCATCAGTGACACCGGGACTAGCGGGATAAATCAAGAGACCCAGTACTTC. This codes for CAISDTGTSGINQETQYF.

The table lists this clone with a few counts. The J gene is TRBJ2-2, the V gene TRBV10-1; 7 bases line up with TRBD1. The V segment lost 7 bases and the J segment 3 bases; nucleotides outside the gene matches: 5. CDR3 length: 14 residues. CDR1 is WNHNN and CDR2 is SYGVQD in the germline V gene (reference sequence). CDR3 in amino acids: CASTGQLYTGELFF. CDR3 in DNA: TGCGCCAGCACGGGACAGCTCTACACCGGGGAGCTGTTTTTT.